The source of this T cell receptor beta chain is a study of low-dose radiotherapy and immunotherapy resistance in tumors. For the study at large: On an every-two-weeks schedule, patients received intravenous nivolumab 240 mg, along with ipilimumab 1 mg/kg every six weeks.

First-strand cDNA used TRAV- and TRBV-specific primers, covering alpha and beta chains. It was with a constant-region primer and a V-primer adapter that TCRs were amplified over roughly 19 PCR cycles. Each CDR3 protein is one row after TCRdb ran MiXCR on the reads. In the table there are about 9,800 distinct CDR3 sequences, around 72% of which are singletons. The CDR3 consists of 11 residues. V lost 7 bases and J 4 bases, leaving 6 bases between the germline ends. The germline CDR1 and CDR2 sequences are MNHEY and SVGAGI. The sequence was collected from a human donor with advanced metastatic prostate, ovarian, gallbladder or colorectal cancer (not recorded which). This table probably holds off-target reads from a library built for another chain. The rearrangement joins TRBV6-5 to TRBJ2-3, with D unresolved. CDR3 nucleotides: TGTGCCAGCAAACGCTCAGATACGCAGTATTTT. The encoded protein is CASKRSDTQYF.